Following are 25 T cell receptor beta chains from one sample sequenced in a study of glioma-infiltrating T cells after dendritic cell vaccination. Only in-frame clones appear in the TCRdb table, and some are missing; sequencing was by immunoSEQ multiplex PCR. This sample has around 97,000 clones, with 81% found just once. Sequenced material: blood, taken before dendritic cell vaccination. The receptors were gathered from a human donor with glioblastoma.

The chain is built from TRBV4-2 and TRBJ2-1, with 13 positions matching TRBD2. After removal of 0 bases from V and 0 bases from J, the junction contained 5 bases not matched to a gene. This CDR3 comprises 19 residues. Germline-derived CDR1 and CDR2 are LGHNA and YNFKEQ. CDR3 DNA: TGTGCCAGCAGCCAAGAAGAGACTAGCGGGGGGAGCTCCTACAATGAGCAGTTCTTC. The encoded protein is CASSQEETSGGSSYNEQFF.

Turning to this clone: At one boundary the junction diverges from the germline segment, which might be a read error. The chain has TRBV5-4 and TRBJ1-1, with D possibly TRBD1 on 5 matching bases. The CDR3 runs 17 residues. Germline lookup yields CDR1 SGHNT and CDR2 YYREEE (reference sequence). The chain's CDR3 is CASSQDFGGVGNTEAFF. The CDR3 coding sequence is TGCGCCAGCAGCCAAGATTTTGGAGGGGTGGGGAACACTGAAGCTTTCTTT.

This chain joins TRBV27 and TRBJ2-3; 11 positions match TRBD1. CDR3 length: 17 residues. Trimming cost V 5 bases and J 5 bases; bases outside gene matches: 12. Per the germline V gene, CDR1 is MNHEY and CDR2 is SMNVEV (reference sequence). The CDR3: CASSPPSDRGHGDTQYF. The CDR3 coding sequence is TGTGCCAGCAGTCCCCCCTCGGACAGGGGGCATGGAGATACGCAGTATTTT.

A few counts support this clone. Written as DNA, the CDR3 is TGTGCCATCAGTGGACAGGGTGCGAACACTGAAGCTTTCTTT. Its protein is CAISGQGANTEAFF. The chain couples TRBV10-3 to TRBJ1-1; 7 positions match TRBD1. J lost 1 base, V lost 4 bases, and 3 bases had no gene match. CDR3 length: 14 residues. CDR1 is ENHRY, CDR2 SYGVKD, per germline.

This chain joins TRBV7-9 and TRBJ1-2, with 7 bases lining up with TRBD1. This CDR3 is 17 amino acids long. Per germline, CDR1 SEHNR and CDR2 FQNEAQ (reference sequence). V was pared by 5 bases and J by 0 bases, with 12 bases of the junction left unmatched. DNA of the CDR3: TGTGCCAGCAGCGCAGGGGGAAGAAACCCCCCTAACTATGGCTACACCTTC. Translated: CASSAGGRNPPNYGYTF.

V is TRBV13 and J is TRBJ2-5; TRBD1 aligns across 7 bases. CDR1 and CDR2 (germline): PRHDT, FYEKMQ (reference sequence). The CDR3 has 12 residues. Trimming at V came to 8 bases and at J to 4 bases, leaving 4 bases not matched to a gene. In DNA form, the CDR3 reads TGTGCCAGCGAGGGGGCGCGAGAGACCCAGTACTTC. Protein: CASEGARETQYF.

V gene TRBV14 combines with J gene TRBJ2-7; 8 bases match TRBD2. Germline lookup yields CDR1 SGHDN and CDR2 FVKESK. The CDR3 totals 16 residues. Unmatched junction bases numbered 5, after V lost 1 base and J lost 0 bases. The CDR3 DNA reads as TGTGCCAGCAGCCAAGGAGGCGGGGGGAGCTCCTACGAGCAGTACTTC. Protein: CASSQGGGGSSYEQYF.

This chain uses TRBV7-2 with TRBJ2-1; TRBD2 aligns across 13 bases. CDR1 is SGHTA, CDR2 FQGNSA, per germline. The V and J ends lost 4 bases and 7 bases, in that order; junction bases with no gene match: 7. The CDR3 has 16 amino acids. The CDR3 DNA reads as TGTGCCAGCAGCTATACTAGCGGGGGGGTAAGAAATGAGCAGTTCTTC. This codes for CASSYTSGGVRNEQFF.

V usage is TRBV11-1 and J usage is TRBJ2-7; 12 positions agree with TRBD2. The CDR3 is made up of 16 amino acids. Germline CDR1 is SGHAT and CDR2 is FQDESV (reference sequence). Unmatched junction bases numbered 4, after V lost 2 bases and J lost 2 bases. As DNA, the CDR3 is TGTGCCAGCAGCTTACCCACTAGCGGGGGGACCTACGAGCAGTACTTC. Protein: CASSLPTSGGTYEQYF.

This clone showed up just once. The chain joins TRBV7-9 to TRBJ1-2; no definite D call. V was trimmed by 1 base and J by 4 bases, leaving 13 bases between them. This CDR3 contains 15 residues. Germline loops: CDR1 SEHNR, CDR2 FQNEAQ (reference sequence). CDR3 region: CASSLVPRITYGYTF. Here the CDR3 DNA reads TGTGCCAGCAGCTTAGTACCTAGAATTACCTATGGCTACACCTTC.

The table lists this clone with a few counts. The chain couples TRBV11-2 to TRBJ1-5, with a tentative D call TRBD1 (5 bases). Trimming cost V 5 bases and J 6 bases, with 17 bases left between them. Germline CDR1 reads SGHAT; CDR2 reads FQNNGV. The CDR3 is made up of 15 amino acids. The CDR3 nucleotides read TGTGCCAGCAGCGCCGGGACTCTTGAAGGTCAGCCCCAGCATTTT. Encoded protein: CASSAGTLEGQPQHF. The complete variable domain, with remaining parts taken from reference TRBV11-2 and TRBJ1-5, reads EAGVAQSPRYKIIEKRQSVAFWCNPISGHATLYWYQQILGQGPKLLIQFQNNGVVDDSQLPKDRFSAERLKGVDSTLKIQPAKLEDSAVYLCASSAGTLEGQPQHFGDGTRLSIL.

The CDR3 is CASSLTGTGGYGYTF. In nucleotides, the CDR3 is TGTGCCAGCAGTTTAACCGGGACAGGAGGGTATGGCTACACCTTC. The V gene is TRBV27, the J gene TRBJ1-2, with 8 bases matching TRBD1. V shed 2 bases, J shed 5 bases, and the junction held 7 bases outside the gene matches. Germline-derived CDR1 and CDR2 are MNHEY and SMNVEV (reference sequence). This CDR3 is 15 amino acids long.

This chain joins TRBV10-2 and TRBJ1-2; a possible D gene is TRBD1 (6 bases). The CDR3 consists of 13 residues. V was clipped by 5 bases and J by 4 bases, with 11 bases between them. The germline V gene has CDR1 WSHSY and CDR2 SAAADI. The CDR3 sequence is CASSRDRPYGYTF. In nucleotides, the CDR3 is TGCGCCAGCAGTCGCGACAGGCCCTATGGCTACACCTTC.

V and J are TRBV7-8 and TRBJ2-6; D gene uncertain. With 5 bases removed from V and 4 bases from J, the gap between germline ends came to 15 bases. The CDR3 contains 16 residues. Germline V gives CDR1 SGHVS, CDR2 FQNEAQ. The CDR3: CASSPLVAPGANVLTF. The CDR3 DNA reads as TGTGCCAGCAGCCCCCTGGTGGCCCCCGGGGCCAACGTCCTGACTTTC.

The rearrangement joins TRBV9 to TRBJ2-7; 11 bases align to TRBD2. The CDR3 runs 14 residues. Germline-derived CDR1 and CDR2 are SGDLS and YYNGEE. The V and J ends lost 5 bases and 3 bases, in that order; junction bases with no gene match: 4. As DNA, the CDR3 is TGTGCCAGCAGTGGGACTAGCGGAAACTACGAGCAGTACTTC. Residues: CASSGTSGNYEQYF.

V and J are TRBV6-1 and TRBJ1-5, with D tentatively TRBD1 (6 bases). There are 17 residues in the CDR3. Germline V gene lookup returns CDR1 MNHNS and CDR2 SASEGT. V shed 4 bases and J shed 0 bases, with 16 bases lying between them. The CDR3 region has the DNA TGTGCCAGCAGTGCTTACCCCGGGACACATAGCAATCAGCCCCAGCATTTT. The encoded protein is CASSAYPGTHSNQPQHF.

The chain recombines TRBV25-1 with TRBJ1-4; 7 bases line up with TRBD1. The V gene's germline CDR1 is MGHDK and CDR2 SYGVNS. Trimming took 4 bases from V and 5 from J; bases not matched to a gene: 7. The CDR3 length is 15 residues. CDR3 nucleotide sequence: TGTGCCAGCAGTGTACCGGGACAGCAAAATGAAAAACTGTTTTTT. It codes for CASSVPGQQNEKLFF.

This rearrangement joins TRBV5-1 to TRBJ2-5; the match to TRBD2 covers 7 bases. V lost 0 bases and J lost 4; bases outside the gene matches: 3. The germline V gene has CDR1 SGHRS and CDR2 YFSETQ. The CDR3 spans 14 residues. This chain's CDR3 is CASSLEGEGETQYF. The DNA for the CDR3 is TGCGCCAGCAGCTTGGAAGGGGAGGGAGAGACCCAGTACTTC.

The J gene is TRBJ2-2, the V gene TRBV4-2; TRBD1 matches 9 bases. This CDR3 is 16 amino acids long. J was trimmed by 8 bases and V by 3 bases; bases with no gene match: 10. Germline V gene sequence: CDR1 LGHNA, CDR2 YNFKEQ. DNA of the CDR3: TGTGCCAGCAGCCACAGCCAAGGGACAGGGACGGGGGAGCTGTTTTTT. Amino acid sequence: CASSHSQGTGTGELFF.

CDR3: CASSPERVRQPQHF. In DNA, the CDR3 is TGTGCCAGCTCACCAGAGAGGGTCCGCCAGCCCCAGCATTTT. The V call is TRBV18, the J call TRBJ1-5; no clear D. CDR3 length: 14 amino acids. Germline CDR1 reads KGHSH; CDR2 reads LQKENI. V gave up 2 bases and J gave up 7 bases, with 12 bases separating them.

This clone was picked up a small number of times. J is TRBJ1-2 and V is TRBV10-2, with D maybe TRBD1 (6 bases). CDR1 and CDR2 (germline): WSHSY, SAAADI. Deletions cut 4 bases from V and 4 bases from J, with 10 bases between. The CDR3 is 13 residues long. CDR3 region: CASSANRVYGYTF. CDR3 coding DNA: TGCGCCAGCAGTGCCAACAGGGTCTATGGCTACACCTTC.

The chain carries TRBV30 and TRBJ2-3; possibly TRBD2 for D (7 bases). The length of the CDR3 is 11 residues. Germline-derived CDR1 and CDR2 are GTSNPN and SVGIG (reference sequence). This chain's CDR3 is CGGGDTDTQYF. The CDR3 bases are TGTGGAGGGGGGGACACAGATACGCAGTATTTT.

CDR3 sequence (DNA): TGTGCCATCAGTCAGAGGACAGGGGGCAACTATGGCTACACCTTC. Translated, it gives CAISQRTGGNYGYTF. This chain uses TRBV10-3 with TRBJ1-2; 11 nucleotides agree with TRBD1. The ends lost 5 bases at V and 2 bases at J; junction bases unmatched: 4. This CDR3 region has 15 residues. Germline V gene lookup returns CDR1 ENHRY and CDR2 SYGVKD.

The chain is built from TRBV10-1 and TRBJ2-2, with 7 bases fitting TRBD1. Per germline, CDR1 WNHNN and CDR2 SYGVQD (reference sequence). Germline trimming cut 0 bases from V and 4 bases from J; bases unmatched to any gene: 8. The CDR3 is 17 residues long. CDR3 bases: TGCGCCAGCAGTGAGTCGAGAGGGGGCTCCCCCACCGGGGAGCTGTTTTTT. Translation gives CASSESRGGSPTGELFF.

This chain connects TRBV7-2 to TRBJ1-5; 9 nucleotides match TRBD1. Germline V gene sequence: CDR1 SGHTA, CDR2 FQGNSA. This CDR3 is built from 15 residues. J lost 3 bases, V lost 6 bases, and 6 bases had no gene match. CDR3 DNA sequence: TGTGCCAGCAGGCTGGGACAGGGCTACAATCAGCCCCAGCATTTT. It codes for CASRLGQGYNQPQHF.